The next 11 T cell receptor beta chains were all read from a single sample in a study of post-analysis software for immune sequencing data. Their recognized antigens are unknown. The library was made from cDNA and included unique molecular identifiers. MiXCR was run by TCRdb on the PCR reads, yielding one entry per CDR3 protein. The sample contains roughly 620,000 distinct CDR3 sequences, about 44% of which appear only once. Study-wide results and caveats: Higher frequency in patients than in controls was seen for about five TRBV segments, with TRBV5-6, TRBV5-1 and TRBV20-1 among them.

The sample taken for sequencing was blood. The receptor set was obtained from a girl under 18 with multiple sclerosis.

In its sample, this clonotype was seen a few times. J is TRBJ2-1 and V is TRBV27, with 9 nucleotides matching TRBD1. Germline loops: CDR1 MNHEY, CDR2 SMNVEV (reference sequence). V was pared by 2 bases and J by 8 bases, with 4 bases of the junction left unmatched. The CDR3 extends over 14 amino acids. CDR3 DNA: TGTGCCAGCAGTTTAGGGGACAGGGTAGATGAGCAGTTCTTC. It codes for CASSLGDRVDEQFF.

This chain connects TRBV7-8 to TRBJ1-5, with 10 bases fitting TRBD1. This CDR3 has 15 residues. J lost 7 bases, V lost 5 bases, and 8 bases had no gene match. Per the germline V gene, CDR1 is SGHVS and CDR2 is FQNEAQ. The CDR3 loop reads CASSGWTGGRQPQHF. The CDR3 DNA follows: TGTGCCAGCAGCGGGTGGACAGGGGGTAGACAGCCCCAGCATTTT.

This clonotype has more than one count but fewer than ten. The chain recombines TRBV5-1 with TRBJ2-7; possibly TRBD2 for D (5 bases). The CDR3 length is 14 residues. V lost 4 bases, J lost 7 bases, and 18 bases lay in between. Looked up from germline, CDR1 is SGHRS and CDR2 is YFSETQ. CDR3 DNA: TGCGCCAGCAGCATCTGGACCAAAACGGGGGAGCAGTACTTC. Its translation: CASSIWTKTGEQYF.

V is TRBV12-3 or TRBV12-4 and J is TRBJ2-7, with D possibly being TRBD1 or TRBD2 (6 bases each). Trimming left V 3 bases short and J 2 bases short, with 14 bases between. CDR3 length: 15 residues. CDR3 residues: CASSFEEGDAYEQYF. The CDR3 bases are TGTGCCAGCAGTTTTGAGGAGGGGGATGCCTACGAGCAGTACTTC.

The J gene is TRBJ1-2, the V gene TRBV7-2; D might be TRBD1 (6 bases). Trimming pared 5 bases from V and 0 bases from J, leaving 13 bases between. The length of the CDR3 is 15 residues. The germline V gene has CDR1 SGHTA and CDR2 FQGNSA. The CDR3 nucleotides are TGTGCCAGCAGCCCACAGGGAACGGCTAACTATGGCTACACCTTC. As protein: CASSPQGTANYGYTF.

The CDR3 here is CASGLVLNRINQPQHF. CDR3 DNA: TGTGCTAGTGGTTTGGTACTTAACAGGATTAATCAGCCCCAGCATTTT. The gene calls are TRBV12-5 and TRBJ1-5; D is possibly TRBD1 (5 bases). Per germline, CDR1 LGHNT and CDR2 FRNRAP. Trimming pared 0 bases from V and 4 bases from J, leaving 13 bases between. The CDR3 contains 16 residues.

The J gene is TRBJ1-5, the V gene TRBV20-1; 7 positions match TRBD1. This CDR3 has 13 amino acids. The germline V gene encodes CDR1 DFQATT and CDR2 SNEGSKA (reference sequence). With V trimmed by 4 bases and J by 5 bases, 5 bases remained unmatched. In DNA, the CDR3 is TGCAGTGCTAAAACCCAGGGGGATCAGCCCCAGCATTTT. Amino acids: CSAKTQGDQPQHF.

The V gene is TRBV20-1, the J gene TRBJ1-2; tentatively, D is TRBD1 (5 bases). V was shortened by 0 bases and J by 0 bases, with 20 bases between the two germline ends. Germline V gene sequence: CDR1 DFQATT, CDR2 SNEGSKA (reference sequence). The CDR3 extends over 18 amino acids. Here the CDR3 DNA reads TGCAGTGCTAGAGACCCGGCGCGGGGGGACGAAGCTAACTATGGCTACACCTTC. It specifies CSARDPARGDEANYGYTF.

The rearrangement links TRBV12-3 or TRBV12-4 to TRBJ1-5; 11 bases agree with TRBD1. V was clipped by 6 bases and J by 4 bases; unmatched bases: 2. The CDR3 length is 14 residues. The CDR3 DNA sequence: TGTGCCAGCAGGGGACAGGGGGGGAATCAGCCCCAGCATTTT. Protein product: CASRGQGGNQPQHF.

The chain employs TRBV4-2 and TRBJ2-7, with TRBD2 identical over 10 bases. Trimming cost V 0 bases and J 5 bases; bases outside gene matches: 7. The germline CDR1 and CDR2 sequences are LGHNA and YNFKEQ. This CDR3 has 16 residues. The CDR3 nucleotides are TGTGCCAGCAGCCAAGAGGGAACTAGCGGGAATGACGAGCAGTACTTC. This translates into CASSQEGTSGNDEQYF.

In nucleotides, the CDR3 is TGTGCCAGCAGCTTAAGTTGGACAGACGAGCAGTACTTC. Amino acids: CASSLSWTDEQYF. The rearrangement links TRBV7-8 to TRBJ2-7, with D possibly matching TRBD1 (6 bases). V was cut by 2 bases and J by 5 bases, with 10 bases left in between. The CDR3 runs 13 residues. Germline assignment: CDR1 SGHVS and CDR2 FQNEAQ.